This TCR beta chain was documented in a study of blood T cell repertoires in COVID-19. Study information: There were acute and convalescent COVID-19 samples, and they came from the United States, Italy and Spain. Sources were T cells, B-cell-depleted T cells, or PBMCs; the material itself was cDNA or gDNA.

Libraries were prepared by immunoSEQ multiplex PCR; TCRdb keeps only in-frame clonotypes and omits some of them. The sample consists of about 110,000 clones, 80% to 95% of them appearing once. This TCR came from a woman aged 25 to 39 with acute or convalescent COVID-19. The sample was peripheral blood.

DNA for the CDR3: TGTGCCAGCAGCTCGGGGACAGGAAAGAACACTGAAGCTTTCTTT. Protein: CASSSGTGKNTEAFF. V usage is TRBV7-8 and J usage is TRBJ1-1, with TRBD1 matching 8 bases. Germline loops: CDR1 SGHVS, CDR2 FQNEAQ. This CDR3 has 15 residues. With 4 bases clipped from V and 1 base from J, the junction kept 5 bases outside the gene matches.